This T cell receptor beta chain was captured in a study of early T cells in non-severe SARS-CoV-2 infection. Study-wide context: Sequenced material consisted of bulk RNA (from unsorted whole blood), and chains were unpaired. Study conclusions and caveats: There was a bias toward anti-spike CD8 responses in VDJdb matching, which missed private and CD4 specificities.

This clonotype showed up many times. Its antigen is still unknown. Attachment of unique molecular identifiers to individual cDNA molecules was performed. TCRdb fed the 5' RACE reads into MiXCR, producing one record per CDR3 protein. In the table there are tens of thousands of distinct CDR3 sequences, approximately 5.9% of which are singletons. The sequence was obtained from an adult who was a healthcare worker with PCR-confirmed SARS-CoV-2 infection or an uninfected control (not recorded which). The sequencing sample was made of whole blood.

CDR3 amino acids: CASSLEGHEQYF. CDR3 bases: TGCGCCAGCAGCTTGGAAGGGCACGAGCAGTACTTC. The chain combines TRBV5-1 with TRBJ2-7, with D hard to call. Germline V gene data show CDR1 as SGHRS and CDR2 as YFSETQ. Trimming stripped 0 bases from V and 5 bases from J, with 6 bases between. CDR3 length: 12 amino acids. Variable domain in full (rest from reference TRBV5-1 and TRBJ2-7): KAGVTQTPRYLIKTRGQQVTLSCSPISGHRSVSWYQQTPGQGLQFLFEYFSETQRNKGNFPGRFSGRQFSNSRSEMNVSTLELGDSALYLCASSLEGHEQYFGPGTRLTVT.